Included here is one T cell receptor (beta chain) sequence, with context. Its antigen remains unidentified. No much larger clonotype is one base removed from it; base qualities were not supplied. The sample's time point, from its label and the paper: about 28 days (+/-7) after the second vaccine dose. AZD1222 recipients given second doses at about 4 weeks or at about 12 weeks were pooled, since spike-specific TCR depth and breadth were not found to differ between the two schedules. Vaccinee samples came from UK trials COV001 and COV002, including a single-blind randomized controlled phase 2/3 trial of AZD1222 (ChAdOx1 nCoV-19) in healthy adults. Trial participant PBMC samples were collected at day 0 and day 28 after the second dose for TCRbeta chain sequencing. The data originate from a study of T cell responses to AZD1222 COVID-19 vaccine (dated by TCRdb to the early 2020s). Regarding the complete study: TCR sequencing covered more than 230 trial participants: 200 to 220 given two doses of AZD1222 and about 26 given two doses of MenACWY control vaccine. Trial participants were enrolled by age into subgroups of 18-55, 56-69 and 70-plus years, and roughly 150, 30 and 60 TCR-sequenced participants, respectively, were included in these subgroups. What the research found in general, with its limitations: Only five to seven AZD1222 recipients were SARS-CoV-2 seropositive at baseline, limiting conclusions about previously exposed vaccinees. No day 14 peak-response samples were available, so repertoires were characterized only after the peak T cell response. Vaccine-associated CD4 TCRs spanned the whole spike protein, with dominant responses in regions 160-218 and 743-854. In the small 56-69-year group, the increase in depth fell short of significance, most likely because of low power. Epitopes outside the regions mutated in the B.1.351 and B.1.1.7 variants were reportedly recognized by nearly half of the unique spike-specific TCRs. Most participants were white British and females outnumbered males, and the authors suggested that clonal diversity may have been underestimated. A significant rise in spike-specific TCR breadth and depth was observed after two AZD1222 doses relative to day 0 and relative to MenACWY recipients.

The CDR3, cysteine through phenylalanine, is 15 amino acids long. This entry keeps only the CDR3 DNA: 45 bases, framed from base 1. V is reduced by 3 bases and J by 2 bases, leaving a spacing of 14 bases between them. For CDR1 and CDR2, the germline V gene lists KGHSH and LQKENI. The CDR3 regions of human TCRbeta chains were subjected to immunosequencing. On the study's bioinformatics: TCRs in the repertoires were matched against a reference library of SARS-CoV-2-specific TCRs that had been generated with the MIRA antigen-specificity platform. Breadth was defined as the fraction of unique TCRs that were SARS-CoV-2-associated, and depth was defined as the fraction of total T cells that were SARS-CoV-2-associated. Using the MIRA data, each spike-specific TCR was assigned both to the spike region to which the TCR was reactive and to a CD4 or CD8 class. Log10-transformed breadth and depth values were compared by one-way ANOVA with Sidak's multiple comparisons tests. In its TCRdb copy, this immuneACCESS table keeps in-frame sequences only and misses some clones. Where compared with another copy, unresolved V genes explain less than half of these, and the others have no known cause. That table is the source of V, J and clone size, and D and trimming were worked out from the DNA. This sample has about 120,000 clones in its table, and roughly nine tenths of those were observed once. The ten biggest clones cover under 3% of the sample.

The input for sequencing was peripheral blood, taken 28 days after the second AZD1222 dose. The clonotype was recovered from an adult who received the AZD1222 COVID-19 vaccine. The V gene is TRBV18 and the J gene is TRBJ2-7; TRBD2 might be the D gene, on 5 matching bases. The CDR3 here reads CASSPREGSAYEQYF. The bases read TGTGCCAGCTCACCCCGAGAGGGATCGGCCTACGAGCAGTACTTC. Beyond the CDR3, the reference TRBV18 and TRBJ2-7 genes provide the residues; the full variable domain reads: NAGVMQNPRHLVRRRGQEARLRCSPMKGHSHVYWYRQLPEEGLKFMVYLQKENIIDESGMPKERFSAEFPKEGPSILRIQQVVRGDSAAYFCASSPREGSAYEQYFGPGTRLTVT.